This T cell receptor (beta chain) was recovered during a study of cytomegalovirus exposure and HLA in healthy donors. The study's findings and limits: Association of a missense DCLRE1C variant with TCR beta V- and J-gene trimming was reported in a later analysis. Sequencing probably produced one cluster of sequence variants that were highly shared.

CDR3 length equals 16 residues. The V gene's germline CDR1 is LNHDA and CDR2 SQIVND (reference sequence). The germline V and J ends were trimmed by 1 base and 2 bases, with 15 bases remaining between them. Concerning this clone: What it recognizes is unknown.

The PCR had 60 Vbeta and 13 Jbeta primers. This table comes from immunoSEQ multiplex PCR, and its TCRdb copy is limited to in-frame clones, with some not included. The repertoire includes roughly 130,000 clones, roughly 78% of them detected once, and 1% sits in the top ten. The receptor comes from a man aged 35 to 55 in good health and CMV-seronegative. The rearrangement joins TRBV19 to TRBJ2-7, with a possible D match to TRBD1 (5 bases). The sequencing sample was made of PBMCs. The CDR3 loop reads CASSIGGASYAYEQYF. CDR3 bases: TGTGCCAGTAGTATAGGTGGGGCCAGCTATGCCTACGAGCAGTACTTC.